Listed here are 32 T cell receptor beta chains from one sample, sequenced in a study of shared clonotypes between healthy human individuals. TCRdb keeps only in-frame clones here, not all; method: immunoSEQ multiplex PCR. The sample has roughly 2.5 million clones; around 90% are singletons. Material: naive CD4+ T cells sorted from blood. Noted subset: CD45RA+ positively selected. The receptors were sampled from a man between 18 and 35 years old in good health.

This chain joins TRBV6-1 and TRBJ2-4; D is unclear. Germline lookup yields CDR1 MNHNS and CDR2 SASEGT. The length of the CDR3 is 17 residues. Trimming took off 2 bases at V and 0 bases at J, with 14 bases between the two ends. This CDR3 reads CASSEQARTLAKNIQYF. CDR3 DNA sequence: TGTGCCAGCAGTGAACAGGCCCGCACTCTAGCCAAAAACATTCAGTACTTC.

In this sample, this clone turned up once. In DNA, the CDR3 is TGTGCCAGCAGCTTAGAGGGGTGGACTAGCGGGGCTAATGAGCAGTTCTTC. It codes for CASSLEGWTSGANEQFF. This rearrangement joins TRBV7-9 to TRBJ2-1, with TRBD2 matching 12 bases. V lost 1 base, J lost 7 bases, and 8 bases stayed unmatched. There are 17 residues in the CDR3. CDR1 is SEHNR, CDR2 FQNEAQ, per germline (reference sequence).

DNA for the CDR3: TGTGCCAGCAGTGTCAGCTCCTCTAATGAAAAACTGTTTTTT. It encodes CASSVSSSNEKLFF. The chain links TRBV6-1 to TRBJ1-4, with D uncertain. CDR3 size: 14 residues. Germline V gene data show CDR1 as MNHNS and CDR2 as SASEGT. Between the trimmed V and J ends, which lost 4 bases and 3 bases, there was a span of 9 bases.

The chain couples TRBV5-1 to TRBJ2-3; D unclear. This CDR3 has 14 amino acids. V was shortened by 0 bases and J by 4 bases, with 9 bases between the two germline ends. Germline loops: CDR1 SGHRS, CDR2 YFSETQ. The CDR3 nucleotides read TGCGCCAGCAGCTTGGGGAAGATTGCAGATACGCAGTATTTT. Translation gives CASSLGKIADTQYF.

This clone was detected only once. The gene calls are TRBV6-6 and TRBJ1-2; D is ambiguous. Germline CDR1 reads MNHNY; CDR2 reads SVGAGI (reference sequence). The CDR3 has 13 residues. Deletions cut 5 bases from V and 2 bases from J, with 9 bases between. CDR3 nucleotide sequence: TGTGCCAGCAGTAGGACGGCGAACTATGGCTACACCTTC. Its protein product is CASSRTANYGYTF.

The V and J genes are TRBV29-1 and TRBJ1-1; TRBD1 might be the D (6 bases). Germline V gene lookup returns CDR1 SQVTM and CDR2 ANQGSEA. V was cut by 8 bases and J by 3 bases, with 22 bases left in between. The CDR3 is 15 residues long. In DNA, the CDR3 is TGCAGCTCCGTGGGGGGCGCAAGGGGCTACACTGAAGCTTTCTTT. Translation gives CSSVGGARGYTEAFF.

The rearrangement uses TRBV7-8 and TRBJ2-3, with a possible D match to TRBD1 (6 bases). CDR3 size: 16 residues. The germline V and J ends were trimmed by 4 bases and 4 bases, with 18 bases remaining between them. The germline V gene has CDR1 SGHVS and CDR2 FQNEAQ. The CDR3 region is CASSSQGRGLPDTQYF. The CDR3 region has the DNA TGTGCCAGCAGCTCTCAGGGGCGCGGTCTCCCAGATACGCAGTATTTT.

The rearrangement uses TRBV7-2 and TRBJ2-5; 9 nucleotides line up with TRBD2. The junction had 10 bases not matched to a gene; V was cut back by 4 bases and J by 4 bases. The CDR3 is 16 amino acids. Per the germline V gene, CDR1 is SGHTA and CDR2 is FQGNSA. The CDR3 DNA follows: TGTGCCAGCAGCTCCCTGGCCGCGACTAGCGGAGAGACCCAGTACTTC. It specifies CASSSLAATSGETQYF.

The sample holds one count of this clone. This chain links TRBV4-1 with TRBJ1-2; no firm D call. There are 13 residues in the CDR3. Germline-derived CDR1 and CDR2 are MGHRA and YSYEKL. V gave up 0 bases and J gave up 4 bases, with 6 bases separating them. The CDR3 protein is CASSQESGYGYTF. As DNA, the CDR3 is TGCGCCAGCAGCCAAGAATCAGGCTATGGCTACACCTTC.

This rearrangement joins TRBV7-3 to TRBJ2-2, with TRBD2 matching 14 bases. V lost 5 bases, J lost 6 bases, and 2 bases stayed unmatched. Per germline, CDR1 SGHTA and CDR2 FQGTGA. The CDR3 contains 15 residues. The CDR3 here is CASSGTSGGSGELFF. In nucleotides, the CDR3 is TGTGCCAGCAGCGGGACTAGCGGGGGCTCCGGGGAGCTGTTTTTT.

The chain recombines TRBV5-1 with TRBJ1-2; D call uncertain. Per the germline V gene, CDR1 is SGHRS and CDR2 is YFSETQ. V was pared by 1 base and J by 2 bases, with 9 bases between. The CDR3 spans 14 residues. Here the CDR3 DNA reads TGCGCCAGCAGCTTGAACTATCTCAACTATGGCTACACCTTC. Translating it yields CASSLNYLNYGYTF.

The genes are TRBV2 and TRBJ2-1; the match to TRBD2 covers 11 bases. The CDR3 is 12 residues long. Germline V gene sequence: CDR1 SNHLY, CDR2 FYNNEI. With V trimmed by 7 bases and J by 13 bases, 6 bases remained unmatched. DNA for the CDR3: TGTGCCAGCAATACCGGGACTAGCGGACAGTTCTTC. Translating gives CASNTGTSGQFF.

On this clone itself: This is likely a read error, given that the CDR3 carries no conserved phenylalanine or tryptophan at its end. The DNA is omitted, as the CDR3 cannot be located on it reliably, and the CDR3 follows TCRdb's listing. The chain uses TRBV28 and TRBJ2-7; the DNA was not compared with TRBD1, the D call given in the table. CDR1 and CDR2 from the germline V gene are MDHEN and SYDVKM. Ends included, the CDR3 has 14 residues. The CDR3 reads CASSLSIQGVVRSD.

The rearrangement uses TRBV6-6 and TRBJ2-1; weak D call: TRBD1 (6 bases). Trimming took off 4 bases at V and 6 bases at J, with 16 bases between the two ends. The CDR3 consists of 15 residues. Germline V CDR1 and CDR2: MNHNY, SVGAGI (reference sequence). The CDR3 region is CASSWDTLTGNEQFF. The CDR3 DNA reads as TGTGCCAGCAGTTGGGACACCCTGACTGGCAATGAGCAGTTCTTC.

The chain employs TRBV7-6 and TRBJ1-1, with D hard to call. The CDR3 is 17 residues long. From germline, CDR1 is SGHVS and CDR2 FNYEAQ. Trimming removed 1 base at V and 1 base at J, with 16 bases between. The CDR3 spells CASSLGSTVIRNTEAFF. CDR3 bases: TGTGCCAGCAGCTTAGGCAGCACAGTTATTCGGAACACTGAAGCTTTCTTT. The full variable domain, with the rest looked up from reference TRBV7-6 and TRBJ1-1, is GAGVSQSPRYKVTKRGQDVALRCDPISGHVSLYWYRQALGQGPEFLTYFNYEAQQDKSGLPNDRFSAERPEGSISTLTIQRTEQRDSAMYRCASSLGSTVIRNTEAFFGQGTRLTVV.

The CDR3 region has the DNA TGTGCCAGTAGTTGGGGCAGCGCTGGAAACACCATATATTTT. It translates to CASSWGSAGNTIYF. This chain uses TRBV19 with TRBJ1-3; perhaps TRBD1 as D (5 bases). The CDR3 contains 14 residues. The germline CDR1 and CDR2 sequences are LNHDA and SQIVND (reference sequence). V was cut by 5 bases and J by 2 bases, with 10 bases left in between.

CDR3 sequence reads: CASSSWTGGSEAFF. DNA for the CDR3: TGTGCCAGCAGTTCCTGGACAGGGGGCTCTGAAGCTTTCTTT. The J gene is TRBJ1-1, the V gene TRBV6-5; 11 bases are shared with TRBD1. The CDR3 runs to 14 residues. Unmatched junction bases numbered 4, after V lost 4 bases and J lost 6 bases. Germline CDR1 MNHEY, CDR2 SVGAGI.

Written as DNA, the CDR3 is TGCGCCAGCAGCCTCTACTTTGGGGGGGAGACCCAGTACTTC. Translated: CASSLYFGGETQYF. This chain connects TRBV5-1 to TRBJ2-5, with D perhaps matching TRBD2 (6 bases). Looked up from germline, CDR1 is SGHRS and CDR2 is YFSETQ. This CDR3 has 14 residues. V lost 4 bases and J lost 5, with 15 bases in between.

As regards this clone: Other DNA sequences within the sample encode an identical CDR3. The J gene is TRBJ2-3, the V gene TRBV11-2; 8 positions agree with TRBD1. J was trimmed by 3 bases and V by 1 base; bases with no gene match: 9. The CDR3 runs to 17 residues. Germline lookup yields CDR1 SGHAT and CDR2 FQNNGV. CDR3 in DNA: TGTGCCAGCAGCTTAGGACAGGCAGGGGGCAGGACAGATACGCAGTATTTT. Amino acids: CASSLGQAGGRTDTQYF.

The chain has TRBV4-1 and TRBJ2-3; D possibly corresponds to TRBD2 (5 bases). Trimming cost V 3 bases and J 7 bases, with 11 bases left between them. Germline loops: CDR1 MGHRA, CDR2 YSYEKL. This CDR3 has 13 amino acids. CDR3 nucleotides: TGCGCCAGCAGCCAGGCAGGACTCAATACGCAGTATTTT. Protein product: CASSQAGLNTQYF.

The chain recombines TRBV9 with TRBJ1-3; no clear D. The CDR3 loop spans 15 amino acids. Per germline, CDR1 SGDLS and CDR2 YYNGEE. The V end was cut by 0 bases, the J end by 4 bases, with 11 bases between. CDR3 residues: CASSVDEGKGNTIYF. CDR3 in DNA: TGTGCCAGCAGCGTAGACGAGGGAAAAGGAAACACCATATATTTT.

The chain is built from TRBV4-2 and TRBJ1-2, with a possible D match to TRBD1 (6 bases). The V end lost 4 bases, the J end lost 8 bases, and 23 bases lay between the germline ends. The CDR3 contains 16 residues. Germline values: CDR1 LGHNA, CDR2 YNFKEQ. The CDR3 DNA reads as TGTGCCAGCAGCCCTTTACAGGGAAAAATGCCGTCCGGCTACACCTTC. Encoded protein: CASSPLQGKMPSGYTF.

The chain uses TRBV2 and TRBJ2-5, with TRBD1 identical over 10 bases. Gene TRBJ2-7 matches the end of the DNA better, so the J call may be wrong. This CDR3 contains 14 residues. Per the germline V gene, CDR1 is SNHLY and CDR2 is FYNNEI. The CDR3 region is CASSGQGGNDEQYF. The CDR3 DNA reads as TGTGCCAGCAGCGGACAGGGGGGTAACGACGAGCAGTACTTC.

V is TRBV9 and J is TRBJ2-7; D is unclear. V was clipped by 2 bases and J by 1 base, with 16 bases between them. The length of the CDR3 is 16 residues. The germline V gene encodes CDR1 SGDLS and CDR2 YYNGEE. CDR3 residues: CASSVEAKPRSYEQYF. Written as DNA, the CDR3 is TGTGCCAGCAGCGTCGAGGCGAAGCCGAGATCCTACGAGCAGTACTTC.

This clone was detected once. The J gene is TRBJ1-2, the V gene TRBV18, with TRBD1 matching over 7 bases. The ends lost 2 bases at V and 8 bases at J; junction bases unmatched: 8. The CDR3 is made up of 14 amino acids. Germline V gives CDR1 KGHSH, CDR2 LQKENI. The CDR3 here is CASSPTDRVEGYTF. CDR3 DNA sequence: TGTGCCAGCTCACCAACTGACAGGGTGGAGGGCTACACCTTC.

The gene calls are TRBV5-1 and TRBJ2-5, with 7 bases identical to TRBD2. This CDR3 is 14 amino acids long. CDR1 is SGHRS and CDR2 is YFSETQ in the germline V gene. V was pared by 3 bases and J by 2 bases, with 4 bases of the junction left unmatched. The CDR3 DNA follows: TGCGCCAGCAGCTCAGCGGGACTACAAGAGACCCAGTACTTC. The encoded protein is CASSSAGLQETQYF.

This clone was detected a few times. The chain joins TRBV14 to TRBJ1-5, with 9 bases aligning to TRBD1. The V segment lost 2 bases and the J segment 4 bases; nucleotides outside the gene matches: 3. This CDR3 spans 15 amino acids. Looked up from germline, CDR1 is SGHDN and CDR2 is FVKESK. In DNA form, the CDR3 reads TGTGCCAGCAGCCAATCGGACAGGGGAAATCAGCCCCAGCATTTT. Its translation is CASSQSDRGNQPQHF.

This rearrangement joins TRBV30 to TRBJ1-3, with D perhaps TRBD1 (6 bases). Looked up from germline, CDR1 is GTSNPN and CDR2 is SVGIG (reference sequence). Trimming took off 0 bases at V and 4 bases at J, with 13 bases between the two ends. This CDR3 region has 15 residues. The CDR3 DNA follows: TGTGCCTGGAGTGTACAACAGGGAAAAGGAAACACCATATATTTT. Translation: CAWSVQQGKGNTIYF.

CDR3 coding DNA: TGTGCCAGCAGTTTATCGGGGGCAGGCGGCAAGACCCAGTACTTC. It encodes CASSLSGAGGKTQYF. V is TRBV27 and J is TRBJ2-5, with D possibly TRBD1 on 6 matching bases. The CDR3 is 15 amino acids. The germline V gene encodes CDR1 MNHEY and CDR2 SMNVEV (reference sequence). Trimming stripped 0 bases from V and 6 bases from J, with 14 bases between.

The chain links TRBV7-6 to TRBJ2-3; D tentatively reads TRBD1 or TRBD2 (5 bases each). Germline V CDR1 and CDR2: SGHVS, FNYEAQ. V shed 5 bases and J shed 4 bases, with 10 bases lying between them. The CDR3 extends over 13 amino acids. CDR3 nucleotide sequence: TGTGCCAGCAGCGTACAGGAGGCAGATACGCAGTATTTT. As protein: CASSVQEADTQYF.

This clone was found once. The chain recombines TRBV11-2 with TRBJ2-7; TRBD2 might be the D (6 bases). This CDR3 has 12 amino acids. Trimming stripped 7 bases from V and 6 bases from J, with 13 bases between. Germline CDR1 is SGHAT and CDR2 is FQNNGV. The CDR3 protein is CASTSGGVEQYF. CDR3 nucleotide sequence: TGTGCCAGCACCTCCGGGGGTGTCGAGCAGTACTTC.

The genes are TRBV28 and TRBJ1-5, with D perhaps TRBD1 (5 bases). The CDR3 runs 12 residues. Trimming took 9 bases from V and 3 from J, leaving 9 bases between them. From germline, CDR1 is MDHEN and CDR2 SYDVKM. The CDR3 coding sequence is TGTGCCAGTAGGGGAAACAATCAGCCCCAGCATTTT. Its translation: CASRGNNQPQHF.